This T cell receptor beta chain was retrieved from a study of shared clonotypes between healthy human individuals. Findings of the study overall: Naive subsets usually exceeded memory subsets in estimated richness. Sorted-subset sequencing, rarefaction showed, was incomplete despite large depth.

On this clone: Its antigen remains unidentified.

Germline CDR1 and CDR2: GTSNPN and SVGIG (reference sequence). The CDR3 sequence is 14 residues long. Trimming cost V 3 bases and J 0 bases, with 12 bases left between them. The protocol was immunoSEQ multiplex PCR, while the TCRdb copy is restricted to in-frame clones and leaves out a portion. This sample has 2 million to 2.5 million clones, with around 95% found just once. The chain carries TRBV30 and TRBJ2-7; D unresolved. The sequenced sample was naive CD4+ T cells sorted from blood. Subset in this sample: CD45RA+ positively selected. This TCR was recovered from a man aged 18 to 35 in good health. The CDR3 sequence: CAWSRSTNSYEQYF. CDR3 nucleotide sequence: TGTGCCTGGAGCAGATCAACCAACTCCTACGAGCAGTACTTC.